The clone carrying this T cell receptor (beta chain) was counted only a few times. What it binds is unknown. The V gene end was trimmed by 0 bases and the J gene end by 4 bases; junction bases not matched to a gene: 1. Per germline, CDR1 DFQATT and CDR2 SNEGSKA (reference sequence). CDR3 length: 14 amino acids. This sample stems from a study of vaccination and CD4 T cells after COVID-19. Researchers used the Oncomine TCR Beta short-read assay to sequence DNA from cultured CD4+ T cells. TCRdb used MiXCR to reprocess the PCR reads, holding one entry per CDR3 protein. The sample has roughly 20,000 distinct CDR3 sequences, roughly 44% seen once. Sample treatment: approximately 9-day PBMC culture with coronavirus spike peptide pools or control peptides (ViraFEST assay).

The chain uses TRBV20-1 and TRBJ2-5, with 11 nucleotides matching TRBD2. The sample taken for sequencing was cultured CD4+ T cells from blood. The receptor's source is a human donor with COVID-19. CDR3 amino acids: CSARDLAGGETQYF. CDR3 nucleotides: TGCAGTGCTAGAGATCTAGCGGGGGGAGAGACCCAGTACTTC.